The 22 T cell receptor beta chains in this list originate from one sample, sequenced in a study of T cells in Graves' hyperthyroidism and ophthalmopathy. Researchers took RNA transcripts and amplified the TCR beta CDR3 regions from them. A set of HTBI primers served as the primers for a first-round RT-PCR of the TCR CDR3. TCRdb re-called the multiplex PCR reads with MiXCR, one entry per CDR3 protein. The data show roughly 250,000 distinct CDR3 sequences, with about 14% seen just once and more than 10% held by the top ten. Material for sequencing was blood. All receptors come from a middle-aged woman with Graves' hyperthyroidism that later progressed to Graves' ophthalmopathy.

This clonotype was counted many times. The chain uses TRBV4-2 and TRBJ2-1, with TRBD2 as a possible D gene (7 bases). Per germline, CDR1 LGHNA and CDR2 YNFKEQ. The CDR3 spans 13 residues. Trimming removed 5 bases at V and 8 bases at J, with 13 bases between. As DNA, the CDR3 is TGTGCCAGCAGCGGGGGGGCGCGCGATGAGCAGTTCTTC. Encoded protein: CASSGGARDEQFF.

This clonotype has just a few counts. This sequence joins TRBV12-3 or TRBV12-4 and TRBJ1-2; D is perhaps TRBD1 (5 bases). The CDR3 covers 14 residues. V dropped 2 bases and J dropped 7 bases, with 14 bases sitting between them. The CDR3 loop reads CASSLSGQGGGYTF. The DNA of the CDR3 is TGTGCCAGCAGTTTAAGTGGGCAGGGTGGTGGCTACACCTTC.

At least ten counts were recorded for this clonotype. Written as DNA, the CDR3 is TGTGCCAGCAGTTTAACGGAGACAGGGAAGTCTGAAGCTTTCTTT. Translation: CASSLTETGKSEAFF. This chain connects TRBV28 to TRBJ1-1, with 7 bases fitting TRBD1. The CDR3 has 15 residues. The junction had 9 bases not matched to a gene; V was cut back by 2 bases and J by 6 bases. Germline V CDR1 and CDR2: MDHEN, SYDVKM.

This clonotype was found a few times. The chain links TRBV27 to TRBJ2-7; D may correspond to TRBD1 or TRBD2 (5 bases each). Germline CDR1 and CDR2: MNHEY and SMNVEV (reference sequence). This CDR3 spans 13 amino acids. Trimming pared 2 bases from V and 6 bases from J, leaving 11 bases between. The DNA for the CDR3 is TGTGCCAGCAGTTTAGAGGGGATCAGCGAGCAGTACTTC. Residues: CASSLEGISEQYF.

This clonotype appeared many times. V and J are TRBV11-2 and TRBJ2-5; D is perhaps TRBD1 (6 bases). This CDR3 comprises 14 residues. The V and J ends lost 5 bases and 4 bases respectively, with 14 bases between them. The germline V gene has CDR1 SGHAT and CDR2 FQNNGV. In DNA form, the CDR3 reads TGTGCCAGCAGCCCAGGGGCAGGAACAGAGACCCAGTACTTC. This sequence encodes CASSPGAGTETQYF. The full variable domain, completed using reference TRBV11-2 and TRBJ2-5, is EAGVAQSPRYKIIEKRQSVAFWCNPISGHATLYWYQQILGQGPKLLIQFQNNGVVDDSQLPKDRFSAERLKGVDSTLKIQPAKLEDSAVYLCASSPGAGTETQYFGPGTRLLVL.

The chain is built from TRBV10-1 and TRBJ2-2; no clear D. V dropped 1 base and J dropped 4 bases, with 4 bases sitting between them. The CDR3 covers 13 residues. The germline V gene encodes CDR1 WNHNN and CDR2 SYGVQD (reference sequence). DNA for the CDR3: TGCGCCAGCAGTGAGTGGGCCACCGGGGAGCTGTTTTTT. This gives the protein CASSEWATGELFF.

This clonotype has at least ten counts. The V call is TRBV7-9, the J call TRBJ1-4; 9 nucleotides line up with TRBD1. CDR3 length: 14 amino acids. After removal of 6 bases from V and 8 bases from J, the junction contained 7 bases not matched to a gene. The germline V gene encodes CDR1 SEHNR and CDR2 FQNEAQ (reference sequence). This chain's CDR3 is CASRRGQGEEKLFF. The CDR3 coding sequence is TGTGCCAGCAGACGGGGACAGGGAGAGGAAAAACTGTTTTTT.

For this clonotype: A read error may explain this, as a much larger clone is one base away. The chain employs TRBV18 and TRBJ1-1, with TRBD1 matching over 7 bases. Trimming at V came to 5 bases and at J to 5 bases, leaving 14 bases not matched to a gene. The germline V gene encodes CDR1 KGHSH and CDR2 LQKENI. This CDR3 contains 16 residues. The CDR3 DNA reads as TGTGCCAGCTCAACCGACCTCACATTACAGGGGACTGAAGCTTTCTTT. Amino acids: CASSTDLTLQGTEAFF.

The gene calls are TRBV4-2 and TRBJ2-2; 9 bases line up with TRBD2. The CDR3 consists of 17 residues. The V segment lost 8 bases and the J segment 6 bases; nucleotides outside the gene matches: 16. Germline CDR1 LGHNA, CDR2 YNFKEQ. In nucleotides, the CDR3 is TGTGCCAGCTCGGAGTCAGGGGTAGCGGGAGCGGCCGGGGAGCTGTTTTTT. Translated: CASSESGVAGAAGELFF.

Ten or more counts support this clonotype. The rearrangement uses TRBV7-8 and TRBJ2-1; 12 positions match TRBD2. CDR3 length: 17 amino acids. Germline CDR1 reads SGHVS; CDR2 reads FQNEAQ. J lost 3 bases, V lost 5 bases, and 8 bases had no gene match. DNA of the CDR3: TGTGCCAGCAGCCATCCATGGACTAGCGGGGTCTACAATGAGCAGTTCTTC. Its translation: CASSHPWTSGVYNEQFF.

This clonotype was detected ten times or more. The DNA for the CDR3 is TGTGCCAGCAGTAGCCGTAGCGGGCGCTCCTACAATGAGCAGTTCTTC. It encodes CASSSRSGRSYNEQFF. The chain joins TRBV27 to TRBJ2-1; 7 nucleotides align to TRBD2. Germline V lookup: CDR1 MNHEY, CDR2 SMNVEV (reference sequence). V shed 5 bases, J shed 0 bases, and the junction held 7 bases outside the gene matches. This CDR3 has 16 amino acids.

There are many counts of this clonotype. The chain employs TRBV6-6 and TRBJ2-3; 8 nucleotides line up with TRBD2. This CDR3 has 15 amino acids. V gave up 2 bases and J gave up 3 bases; unmatched junction bases: 4. From germline, CDR1 is MNHNY and CDR2 SVGAGI (reference sequence). The CDR3 region is CASSYGTSYTDTQYF. CDR3 bases: TGTGCCAGCAGTTACGGGACTAGTTATACAGATACGCAGTATTTT.

The chain is built from TRBV2 and TRBJ2-1; D remains unclear. Trimming left V 6 bases short and J 4 bases short, with 22 bases between. The germline CDR1 and CDR2 sequences are SNHLY and FYNNEI. The CDR3 consists of 17 residues. CDR3 sequence (DNA): TGTGCCAGCAGCCAAAGCGTCACGGTTTTGAATTACAATGAGCAGTTCTTC. This gives the protein CASSQSVTVLNYNEQFF. Based on the CDR3 plus reference TRBV2 and TRBJ2-1, the full variable domain is EPEVTQTPSHQVTQMGQEVILRCVPISNHLYFYWYRQILGQKVEFLVSFYNNEISEKSEIFDDQFSVERPDGSNFTLKIRSTKLEDSAMYFCASSQSVTVLNYNEQFFGPGTRLTVL.

The CDR3 here is CAWSGQGAAGELFF. CDR3 DNA sequence: TGTGCCTGGAGCGGACAGGGGGCCGCCGGGGAGCTGTTTTTT. This chain connects TRBV30 to TRBJ2-2, with 11 bases identical to TRBD1. CDR3 length equals 14 residues. After removal of 3 bases from V and 6 bases from J, the junction contained 3 bases not matched to a gene. Germline assignment: CDR1 GTSNPN and CDR2 SVGIG (reference sequence).

This clonotype was recorded many times. This chain joins TRBV3-1 and TRBJ1-1; D remains ambiguous. CDR1 and CDR2 from the germline V gene are LGHDT and YNNKEL (reference sequence). This CDR3 is 15 amino acids long. V lost 2 bases to trimming and J lost 2 bases, with 12 bases between them. CDR3 bases: TGTGCCAGCAGCCAATTAAGCAGACCCAACACTGAAGCTTTCTTT. As protein: CASSQLSRPNTEAFF.

The chain has TRBV7-9 and TRBJ2-7; D not certain. Germline V gene data show CDR1 as SEHNR and CDR2 as FQNEAQ (reference sequence). The CDR3 has 13 amino acids. V lost 2 bases and J 3 bases, leaving 8 bases between the germline ends. CDR3 nucleotides: TGTGCCAGCAGCTTATTCAGTAACTACGAGCAGTACTTC. Translation: CASSLFSNYEQYF.

This clonotype has a handful of counts. The rearrangement joins TRBV5-4 to TRBJ2-1; tentatively, D is TRBD2 (6 bases). Germline V CDR1 and CDR2: SGHNT, YYREEE (reference sequence). The CDR3 consists of 14 residues. The germline V and J ends were trimmed by 2 bases and 9 bases, with 15 bases remaining between them. The CDR3 spells CASSFRTNLSEQFF. CDR3 sequence (DNA): TGTGCCAGCAGCTTCAGGACTAACCTCAGTGAGCAGTTCTTC.

Note on this clonotype: A read error is possible here, since a much larger clone lies one base away. The rearrangement joins TRBV7-8 to TRBJ2-5; D is unresolved. This CDR3 spans 15 amino acids. V lost 6 bases, J lost 3 bases, and 17 bases lay in between. Germline CDR1 reads SGHVS; CDR2 reads FQNEAQ. The CDR3 DNA follows: TGTGCCAGCAGTCTCCTGCGCCTGTACAAAGAGACCCAGTACTTC. Translating gives CASSLLRLYKETQYF.

The table lists this clonotype with many counts. The chain carries TRBV29-1 and TRBJ2-7, with 9 bases fitting TRBD2. Losses at the gene ends were 7 bases for V and 3 bases for J; bases not matched to a gene: 13. Germline values: CDR1 SQVTM, CDR2 ANQGSEA. The length of the CDR3 is 15 residues. CDR3 sequence reads: CSAAGGPRRGYEQYF. CDR3 sequence (DNA): TGCAGCGCCGCGGGAGGGCCACGAAGAGGCTACGAGCAGTACTTC.

This clonotype was seen repeatedly, ten times or more. The J gene is TRBJ2-3, the V gene TRBV10-3; 12 bases match TRBD2. Germline V gene data show CDR1 as ENHRY and CDR2 as SYGVKD. V lost 6 bases to trimming and J lost 5 bases; unmatched junction nucleotides: 12. There are 17 residues in the CDR3. CDR3 region: CAIRDRGLAGSGDTQYF. DNA of the CDR3: TGTGCCATCAGGGACCGGGGACTAGCGGGTTCCGGAGATACGCAGTATTTT.

In this sample, this clonotype turned up many times. The chain employs TRBV20-1 and TRBJ2-1; the match to TRBD2 covers 14 bases. V shed 2 bases, J shed 6 bases, and the junction held 3 bases outside the gene matches. From germline, CDR1 is DFQATT and CDR2 SNEGSKA (reference sequence). CDR3 length: 15 residues. The DNA of the CDR3 is TGCAGTGCTAGAACCGGGACTAGCGGGAGCAATGAGCAGTTCTTC. This sequence encodes CSARTGTSGSNEQFF.

This clonotype was seen ten or more times. The rearrangement links TRBV12-3 or TRBV12-4 to TRBJ1-3; D ambiguous. CDR3 length: 12 amino acids. Trimming left V 2 bases short and J 8 bases short, with 7 bases between. The CDR3 DNA is TGTGCCAGCAGTTTATTTGCGGACACCATATATTTT. It encodes CASSLFADTIYF.